This entry describes one TCR beta chain. This sample stems from a study of blood T cell repertoires in COVID-19. CDR1 and CDR2 (germline): LNHDA, SQIVND (reference sequence). Losses at the gene ends were 5 bases for V and 6 bases for J; bases not matched to a gene: 8. CDR3 size: 15 residues. Some clones are missing from TCRdb's copy, which holds only in-frame ones; the method was immunoSEQ multiplex PCR. The table lists about 200,000 clones, around nine tenths of them singletons. This TCR came from a man aged 55-75 years who had recovered from COVID-19. The chain recombines TRBV19 with TRBJ2-7, with 12 bases lining up with TRBD2. Sequenced: peripheral blood. This chain's CDR3 is CASSPTSGRMGEQYF. For the CDR3, the DNA is TGTGCCAGTAGTCCTACTAGCGGGAGGATGGGCGAGCAGTACTTC.